The clone carrying this TCR beta chain was counted only a few times. What it recognizes is unknown. The entry originates in a study of CD8 T cells in ankylosing spondylitis. TCRdb used MiXCR to reprocess the 5' RACE reads, holding one entry per CDR3 protein. The profile shows 150,000 to 200,000 distinct CDR3 sequences, roughly 13% of them singletons. The CDR3 length is 15 residues. Germline V gene lookup returns CDR1 SGHRS and CDR2 YFSETQ. After removal of 4 bases from V and 2 bases from J, the junction contained 5 bases not matched to a gene. Study conclusions and caveats: Earlier work had already found some motif variants in reactive arthritis synovial fluid and blood.

The sample comprised blood, either unsorted or a sorted T cell fraction (not recorded which). The chain is built from TRBV5-1 and TRBJ2-3, with 9 positions matching TRBD2. The source is a female donor with ankylosing spondylitis or in good health (not recorded which). The chain's CDR3 is CASSASGAHTDTQYF. The CDR3 coding sequence is TGCGCCAGCAGCGCTAGCGGGGCTCACACAGATACGCAGTATTTT.